This T cell receptor beta chain emerged from a study of T and B cells in COVID-19 patients. On the study more broadly: Blood was sampled from COVID-19 patients who were either actively infected or recovered.

Of note for this clonotype: Antigen unknown.

Each TRB amplification used about 250-550 ng of genomic DNA from blood. Overall study results and limits: Few blood samples existed from mildly ill patients during symptoms or early in severe cases. Exclusive to the recovered cohort were roughly 2,300 TCR clusters, 30 to 40 of them with low generation probability.

J lost 7 bases, V lost 1 base, and 6 bases had no gene match. This CDR3 has 15 residues. Per the germline V gene, CDR1 is SGHVS and CDR2 is FNYEAQ. Multiplex PCR with BIOMED2 TRB-A/B primer pools amplified TRB rearrangements. TCRdb ran MiXCR on the multiplex PCR reads and lists one entry per CDR3 protein. The table records 13,000 or so distinct CDR3 sequences, roughly 27% of them present only once. The chain joins TRBV7-6 to TRBJ1-3, with TRBD1 matching 8 bases. The receptor's source is a human donor who had recovered from COVID-19. The sample consisted of blood. CDR3 coding DNA: TGTGCCAGCAGCTTAGTAAAGGACAGGGTGAACACCATATATTTT. Translation: CASSLVKDRVNTIYF.